The clone carrying this T cell receptor (beta chain) turned up a few times. What it binds is unknown. This specimen includes other DNA sequences encoding the same CDR3. These data originate in a study of radiation and T cells in renal cell carcinoma. Study-wide results and limits: Only small tumor regions of approximately 1 g were sampled. Top 100 clonotypes averaged approximately 50% in irradiated versus about 45% in nephrectomy-only tumors.

Treatment defined: treatment-naive control, cytoreductive nephrectomy. Libraries were prepared by immunoSEQ multiplex PCR; TCRdb keeps only in-frame clonotypes and omits some of them. The repertoire holds approximately 12,000 clones, with approximately 62% as singletons. The CDR3 loop spans 14 amino acids. With V trimmed by 6 bases and J by 3 bases, 3 bases remained unmatched. The germline V gene has CDR1 KGHSH and CDR2 LQKENI. The starting material was tumor tissue, obtained from a patient whose treatment was nephrectomy without radiotherapy. V is TRBV18 and J is TRBJ1-4; 8 bases map to TRBD1. The TCR comes from a woman of 80 years or more with renal cell carcinoma. In DNA form, the CDR3 reads TGTGCCAGCTCCCCGGGACAGGCTAATGAAAAACTGTTTTTT. Translated: CASSPGQANEKLFF.